This TCR beta chain originates from a study of T cells in Graves' hyperthyroidism and ophthalmopathy. Germline loops: CDR1 LGHDT, CDR2 YNNKEL (reference sequence). The CDR3 runs 16 residues. With V trimmed by 1 base and J by 5 bases, 11 bases remained unmatched. Study outcomes and limitations: A model of 13 V-J features distinguished ophthalmopathy from stable hyperthyroidism.

With regard to this clonotype: Its target is unknown.

Amplified regions were TCR beta CDR3 sequences from RNA transcripts. First-round RT-PCR targeting the TCR CDR3 was performed with the HTBI primer set. MiXCR, run by TCRdb on the multiplex PCR reads, gives a single entry per CDR3 protein. The sample holds around 370,000 distinct CDR3 sequences; approximately 17% are singletons and the top ten take over 35%. The sequence was obtained from a man aged 18 to 30 with Graves' ophthalmopathy. The sample was blood. The V gene is TRBV3-1, the J gene TRBJ2-7, with 7 positions matching TRBD1. The CDR3 DNA is TGTGCCAGCAGCCAAGTTCGAGGGGGCGCGAACCACGAGCAGTACTTC. Translated, it gives CASSQVRGGANHEQYF.